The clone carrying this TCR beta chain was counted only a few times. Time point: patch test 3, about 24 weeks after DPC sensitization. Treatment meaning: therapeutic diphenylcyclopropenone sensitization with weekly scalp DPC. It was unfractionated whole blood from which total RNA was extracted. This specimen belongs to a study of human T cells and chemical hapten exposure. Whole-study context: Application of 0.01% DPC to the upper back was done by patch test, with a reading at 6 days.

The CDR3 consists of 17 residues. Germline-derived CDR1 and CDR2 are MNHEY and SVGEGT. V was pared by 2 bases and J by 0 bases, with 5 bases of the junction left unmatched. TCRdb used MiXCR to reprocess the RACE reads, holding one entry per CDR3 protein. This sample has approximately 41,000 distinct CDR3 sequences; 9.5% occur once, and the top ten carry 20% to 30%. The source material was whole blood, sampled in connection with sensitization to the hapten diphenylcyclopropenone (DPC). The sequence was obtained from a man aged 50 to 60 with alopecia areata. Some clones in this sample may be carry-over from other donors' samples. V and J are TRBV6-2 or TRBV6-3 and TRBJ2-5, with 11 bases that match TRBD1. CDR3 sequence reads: CASSYPDRGPYQETQYF. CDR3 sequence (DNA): TGTGCCAGCAGTTACCCGGACAGGGGGCCTTACCAAGAGACCCAGTACTTC.